Listed below are T cell receptor beta chains from one sample, sequenced in a study of blood T cell repertoires in COVID-19. Measured with immunoSEQ multiplex PCR; TCRdb has only the in-frame clones, and not every one. The sample carries approximately 150,000 clones, over 80% recorded once. Input material: peripheral blood. The receptor source for this set is a man aged 50 to 60 who had recovered from COVID-19. Both conserved end residues are part of each CDR3. A D gene is named only where the DNA matches it firmly. Only some rows state a clone size, as once, few, many or a class for expanded clones.

TRBV27	-	TRBJ1-6	-	TGTGCCAGCGGTCTCGGTCGAATGTACTCACCCCTCCACTTT	CASGLGRMYSPLHF
TRBV11-3	once	TRBJ1-4	TRBD1	TGTGCCAGCAGCTCCCGCAGGACAGGGTGGAATGAAAAACTGTTTTTT	CASSSRRTGWNEKLFF
TRBV27	-	TRBJ1-1	-	TGTGCCAGCAGTTCCCTCGAGGGCCGAACTGAAGCTTTCTTT	CASSSLEGRTEAFF
TRBV19	once	TRBJ2-7	-	TGTGCCAGTAGTATGAAGGGGATCGGGCAGGTCCCCTACGAGCAGTACTTC	CASSMKGIGQVPYEQYF
TRBV30	-	TRBJ2-7	-	TGTGCCTGGAGTGCCACCTACGAGCAGTACTTC	CAWSATYEQYF
TRBV4-2	few	TRBJ2-1	TRBD2	TGTGCCAGCAGCCAAGACCTAGCGGGGGGGCGGGATGAGCAGTTCTTC	CASSQDLAGGRDEQFF
TRBV10-1	once	TRBJ1-5	TRBD1	TGCGCCAGCAGCCCCCGGACAGGGGGTCGCAATCAGCCCCAGCATTTT	CASSPRTGGRNQPQHF
TRBV6-2/TRBV6-3	once	TRBJ2-5	TRBD2	TGTGCCAGCAGTCGGGGGGGCGAGACCCAGTACTTC	CASSRGGETQYF
TRBV5-6	-	TRBJ2-7	TRBD2	TGTGCCAGCAGCACCCTGGGACTAGCGGGGGGGAAGAGCTCCTACGAGCAGTACTTC	CASSTLGLAGGKSSYEQYF
TRBV3-1/TRBV3-2	-	TRBJ1-5	-	TGTGCCAGCAGCCAAGGGACAGAGGTTAGCAATCAGCCCCAGCATTTT	CASSQGTEVSNQPQHF
TRBV10-3	-	TRBJ2-3	-	TGTGCCGCCGTGAGCGGGCGGAGCACAGATACGCAGTATTTT	CAAVSGRSTDTQYF
TRBV13	-	TRBJ2-7	TRBD1	TGTGCCAGCAGCCCTCTTAAGACAGGGCAGTCCTACGAGCAGTACTTC	CASSPLKTGQSYEQYF
TRBV6-5	-	TRBJ1-3	-	TGTGCCAGCGGCGGACGGGGGGTCACGGGAAACACCATATATTTT	CASGGRGVTGNTIYF
TRBV10-3	-	TRBJ2-1	TRBD1	TGTGCCATCAGTGATAGGTTAGGGACAGGGGGATTCAATGAGCAGTTCTTC	CAISDRLGTGGFNEQFF
TRBV7-6	once	TRBJ1-1	-	TGTGCCAGCAGCCGCCACCCAACGGGGTCCACGAGGGGGGAAGCTTTCTTT	CASSRHPTGSTRGEAFF
TRBV29-1	few	TRBJ1-5	TRBD1	TGCAGCGTAAAAGGGACAGGGGGCGATCAGCCCCAGCATTTT	CSVKGTGGDQPQHF
TRBV13	-	TRBJ2-3	-	TGTGCCAGCAGCTTCAGGGAAAGCACAGATACGCAGTATTTT	CASSFRESTDTQYF
TRBV5-1	-	TRBJ2-5	TRBD2	TGCGCCAGCAGCGAGGCTAGCGGGGAGACCCAGTACTTC	CASSEASGETQYF
TRBV3-1/TRBV3-2	-	TRBJ1-6	TRBD1	TGTGCCAGCAGTCCCCCAGGGGGAGTAAATTCACCCCTCCACTTT	CASSPPGGVNSPLHF
TRBV5-6	-	TRBJ1-1	-	TGTGCCAGCGCATCAGTTAGCGGGCCTGAAGCTTTCTTT	CASASVSGPEAFF